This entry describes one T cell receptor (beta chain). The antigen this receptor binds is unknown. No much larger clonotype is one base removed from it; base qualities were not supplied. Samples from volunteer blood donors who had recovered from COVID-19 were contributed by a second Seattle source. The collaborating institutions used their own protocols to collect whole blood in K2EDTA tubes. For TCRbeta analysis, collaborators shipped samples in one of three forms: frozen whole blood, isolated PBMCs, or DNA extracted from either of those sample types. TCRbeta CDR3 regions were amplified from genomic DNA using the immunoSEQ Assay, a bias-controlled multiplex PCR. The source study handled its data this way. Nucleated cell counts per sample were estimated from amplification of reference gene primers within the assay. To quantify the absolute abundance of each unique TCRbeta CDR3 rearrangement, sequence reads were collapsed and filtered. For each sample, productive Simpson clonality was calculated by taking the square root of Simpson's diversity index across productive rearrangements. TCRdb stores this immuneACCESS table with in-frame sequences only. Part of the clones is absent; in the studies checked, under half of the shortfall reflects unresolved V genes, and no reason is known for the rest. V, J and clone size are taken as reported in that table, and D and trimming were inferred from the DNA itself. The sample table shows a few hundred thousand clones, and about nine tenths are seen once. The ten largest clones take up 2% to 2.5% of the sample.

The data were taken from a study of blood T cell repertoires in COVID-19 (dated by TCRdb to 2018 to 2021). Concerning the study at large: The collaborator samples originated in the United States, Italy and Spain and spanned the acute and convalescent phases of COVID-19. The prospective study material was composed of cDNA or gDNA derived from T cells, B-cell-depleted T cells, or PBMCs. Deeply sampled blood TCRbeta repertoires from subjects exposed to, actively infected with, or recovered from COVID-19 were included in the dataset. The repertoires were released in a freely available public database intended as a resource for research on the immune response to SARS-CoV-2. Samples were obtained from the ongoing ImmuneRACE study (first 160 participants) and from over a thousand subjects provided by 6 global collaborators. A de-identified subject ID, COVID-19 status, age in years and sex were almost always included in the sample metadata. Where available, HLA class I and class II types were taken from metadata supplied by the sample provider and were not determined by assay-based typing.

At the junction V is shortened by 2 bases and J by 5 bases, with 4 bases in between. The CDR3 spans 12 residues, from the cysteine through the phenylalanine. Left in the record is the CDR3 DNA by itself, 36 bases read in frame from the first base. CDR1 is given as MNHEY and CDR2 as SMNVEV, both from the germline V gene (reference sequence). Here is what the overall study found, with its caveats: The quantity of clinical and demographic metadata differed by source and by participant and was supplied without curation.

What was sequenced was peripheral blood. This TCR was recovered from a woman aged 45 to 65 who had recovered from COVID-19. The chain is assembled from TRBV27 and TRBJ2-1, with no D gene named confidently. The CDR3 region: CASSLINNEQFF. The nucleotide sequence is TGTGCCAGCAGTTTAATAAACAATGAGCAGTTCTTC.